The next 21 T cell receptor beta chains were all read from a single sample in a study of blood T cell repertoires in COVID-19. Using immunoSEQ multiplex PCR, the repertoire was profiled, and TCRdb retains in-frame clones only, with some absent. The repertoire holds approximately 350,000 clones, with approximately 84% as singletons. Sample: PBMCs or T cells enriched from blood (not recorded which). These receptors came from a woman younger than 45 who had recovered from COVID-19.

The chain recombines TRBV2 with TRBJ1-2; the D is unclear. Germline V gives CDR1 SNHLY, CDR2 FYNNEI. This CDR3 region has 14 residues. Trimming removed 6 bases from V and 4 bases from J, with 15 bases in between. The CDR3 spells CASSLDRDFYGYTF. The DNA of the CDR3 is TGTGCCAGCAGCCTAGATCGCGACTTCTATGGCTACACCTTC.

The rearrangement uses TRBV28 and TRBJ1-2; 9 nucleotides align to TRBD1. Germline CDR1 is MDHEN and CDR2 is SYDVKM. The CDR3 is 14 residues long. With 5 bases clipped from V and 3 bases from J, the junction kept 4 bases outside the gene matches. The CDR3 DNA follows: TGTGCCAGCAGTACAGGGGGCGCCTACTATGGCTACACCTTC. It is translated as CASSTGGAYYGYTF.

The V and J genes are TRBV27 and TRBJ1-4; possible D gene TRBD1, 5 bases. Between the trimmed V and J ends, which lost 6 bases and 8 bases, there was a span of 25 bases. This CDR3 is 17 amino acids long. The germline V gene has CDR1 MNHEY and CDR2 SMNVEV (reference sequence). The CDR3 DNA sequence: TGTGCCAGCAGACAAGGGGACTCGAGGCTTAGGCGGGAAAAACTGTTTTTT. Translation gives CASRQGDSRLRREKLFF.

The CDR3 nucleotides are TGTGCCAGCAGCCAGGGCAGGGGGCTGGGAAACACCATATATTTT. This sequence encodes CASSQGRGLGNTIYF. The chain employs TRBV3-1 (or the pseudogene TRBV3-2) and TRBJ1-3, with TRBD1 matching over 8 bases. The V and J ends lost 3 bases and 4 bases, in that order; junction bases with no gene match: 5. The CDR3 totals 15 residues. Germline V gives CDR1 LGHDT, CDR2 YNNKEL (reference sequence).

This clone has only one observation. V is TRBV5-6 and J is TRBJ2-3; 7 bases map to TRBD1. V shed 0 bases, J shed 2 bases, and the junction held 3 bases outside the gene matches. The CDR3 runs 15 residues. CDR1 and CDR2 from the germline V gene are SGHDT and YYEEEE. The CDR3 here is CASSLGGTATDTQYF. As DNA, the CDR3 is TGTGCCAGCAGCTTGGGAGGGACAGCCACAGATACGCAGTATTTT.

The chain carries TRBV3-1 (or the pseudogene TRBV3-2) and TRBJ2-7; 10 bases match TRBD2. V dropped 3 bases and J dropped 6; count of bases not matched to a gene: 8. Germline-derived CDR1 and CDR2 are LGHDT and YNNKEL (reference sequence). This CDR3 contains 15 residues. The CDR3 DNA sequence: TGTGCCAGCAGCCAGAGGACTAGCGGTGCCGGCGAGCAGTACTTC. It codes for CASSQRTSGAGEQYF.

The rearrangement uses TRBV21-1 and TRBJ2-1; TRBD2 was called by the table and not checked on the DNA. TRBV21-1 is a listed pseudogene. The CDR3 runs 16 residues. The CDR3 region has the DNA TGTGCCAGCAGCAAAGAACCGCGGGAGGGCCCCAATGAGCAGTTCTTC. This translates into CASSKEPREGPNEQFF.

This sequence joins TRBV7-6 and TRBJ2-5; 13 nucleotides agree with TRBD2. V was pared by 1 base and J by 4 bases, with 3 bases of the junction left unmatched. The CDR3 has 16 residues. Germline V lookup: CDR1 SGHVS, CDR2 FNYEAQ. The CDR3 bases are TGTGCCAGCAGCTTAGGGACTAGCGGGAGACGAGAGACCCAGTACTTC. Translating gives CASSLGTSGRRETQYF.

This clone appeared once. The chain carries TRBV12-3 or TRBV12-4 and TRBJ2-7; 7 bases map to TRBD1. The junction had 2 bases not matched to a gene; V was cut back by 6 bases and J by 0 bases. The CDR3 is 13 amino acids. CDR3 amino acids: CASRGQSSYEQYF. The CDR3, as DNA: TGTGCCAGCAGGGGACAGAGCTCCTACGAGCAGTACTTC.

This clone occurred a few times. V usage is TRBV7-9 and J usage is TRBJ2-3, with 14 bases matching TRBD2. Trimming took 4 bases from V and 4 from J; bases not matched to a gene: 4. The CDR3 extends over 16 amino acids. Germline V gives CDR1 SEHNR, CDR2 FQNEAQ (reference sequence). Written as DNA, the CDR3 is TGTGCCAGCAGCTCGGGACTAGCGGGAGTAGCAGATACGCAGTATTTT. This encodes CASSSGLAGVADTQYF. Full variable domain (remainder filled in from reference TRBV7-9 and TRBJ2-3): DTGVSQNPRHKITKRGQNVTFRCDPISEHNRLYWYRQTLGQGPEFLTYFQNEAQLEKSRLLSDRFSAERPKGSFSTLEIQRTEQGDSAMYLCASSSGLAGVADTQYFGPGTRLTVL.

The V and J genes are TRBV18 and TRBJ2-3, with no clear D. Trimming took 3 bases from V and 5 from J, leaving 6 bases between them. The CDR3 consists of 12 residues. Germline values: CDR1 KGHSH, CDR2 LQKENI. CDR3 sequence: CASSPAGDTQYF. The DNA for the CDR3 is TGTGCCAGCTCACCCGCCGGAGATACGCAGTATTTT.

V is TRBV28 and J is TRBJ2-7; 7 nucleotides align to TRBD2. CDR3 length: 13 amino acids. J lost 6 bases, V lost 7 bases, and 9 bases had no gene match. Germline CDR1 is MDHEN and CDR2 is SYDVKM. The CDR3 loop reads CASITKRESEQYF. CDR3 in DNA: TGTGCCAGCATCACCAAGCGGGAATCCGAGCAGTACTTC.

There are a few counts of this clone. The chain uses TRBV5-5 and TRBJ2-7; D gene ambiguous. CDR3 size: 11 residues. Germline values: CDR1 SGHKS, CDR2 YYEKEE (reference sequence). V was cut by 2 bases and J by 4 bases, with 4 bases left in between. The CDR3 DNA follows: TGTGCCAGCAGCTTAGAGTACGAGCAGTACTTC. This sequence encodes CASSLEYEQYF.

The chain employs TRBV5-1 and TRBJ2-2; 9 bases match TRBD2. The CDR3 spans 16 residues. The V gene end was trimmed by 0 bases and the J gene end by 7 bases; junction bases not matched to a gene: 7. Germline-derived CDR1 and CDR2 are SGHRS and YFSETQ. The CDR3 DNA sequence: TGCGCCAGCAGCTTGGTAGCGGGAGTGTCTGGCGGGGAGCTGTTTTTT. This encodes CASSLVAGVSGGELFF.

This clone was detected ten times or more. CDR3 protein: CASSLLSGETQYF. CDR3 nucleotide sequence: TGTGCCAGCAGCTTACTATCAGGGGAGACCCAGTACTTC. This chain links TRBV7-9 with TRBJ2-5; perhaps TRBD1 as D (5 bases). This CDR3 region has 13 residues. V was clipped by 2 bases and J by 5 bases, with 9 bases between them. Germline V CDR1 and CDR2: SEHNR, FQNEAQ (reference sequence).

The chain is built from TRBV7-2 and TRBJ2-5; 12 nucleotides agree with TRBD2. Germline loops: CDR1 SGHTA, CDR2 FQGNSA. This CDR3 is built from 15 residues. J was trimmed by 5 bases and V by 5 bases; bases with no gene match: 6. This CDR3 is CASSTGLAGKETQYF. Here the CDR3 DNA reads TGTGCCAGCAGCACAGGACTAGCGGGAAAGGAGACCCAGTACTTC.

The chain recombines TRBV5-6 with TRBJ2-2; TRBD1 aligns across 8 bases. The germline gives CDR1 SGHDT, CDR2 YYEEEE. Trimming took 3 bases from V and 4 from J; bases not matched to a gene: 5. The CDR3 spans 15 residues. This chain's CDR3 is CASSYRDRLTGELFF. In nucleotides, the CDR3 is TGTGCCAGCAGCTACCGGGACAGGCTCACCGGGGAGCTGTTTTTT.

The genes are TRBV5-5 and TRBJ1-2; D unclear. Germline CDR1 reads SGHKS; CDR2 reads YYEKEE (reference sequence). This CDR3 is built from 12 residues. V was clipped by 5 bases and J by 2 bases, with 7 bases between them. Here the CDR3 DNA reads TGTGCCAGCAGAACACCCAACTATGGCTACACCTTC. Translating gives CASRTPNYGYTF.

The chain links TRBV6-5 to TRBJ2-3; the D is unclear. CDR1 is MNHEY and CDR2 is SVGAGI in the germline V gene. The CDR3 is 15 residues long. V was cut by 2 bases and J by 2 bases, with 11 bases left in between. In nucleotides, the CDR3 is TGTGCCAGCAGTTACGAGTCAGGATTCACAGATACGCAGTATTTT. Protein sequence: CASSYESGFTDTQYF.

J is TRBJ2-7 and V is TRBV28; 7 bases line up with TRBD1. The germline V gene encodes CDR1 MDHEN and CDR2 SYDVKM. The CDR3 has 14 residues. Losses at the gene ends were 7 bases for V and 0 bases for J; bases not matched to a gene: 6. CDR3 residues: CASTERTGSYEQYF. CDR3 sequence (DNA): TGTGCCAGCACCGAACGGACAGGCTCCTACGAGCAGTACTTC.

The chain links TRBV9 to TRBJ1-2, with TRBD1 matching 10 bases. Germline trimming cut 4 bases from V and 0 bases from J; bases unmatched to any gene: 9. Germline V CDR1 and CDR2: SGDLS, YYNGEE. This CDR3 is built from 17 residues. The CDR3 nucleotides read TGTGCCAGCAGCCTACGGGACAGGGGTATTTCTAACTATGGCTACACCTTC. This sequence encodes CASSLRDRGISNYGYTF.